A selection of T cell receptor beta chains follows, all from one sample in a study of T cell repertoires in cytomegalovirus infection. TCRdb fed the reads into MiXCR, producing one record per CDR3 protein. The sample lists fewer than 400,000 distinct CDR3 sequences, 15% to 20% occurring once. Sequences were obtained from PBMCs. The receptors stem from a human donor in good health (CMV status not recorded). Some clones in this sample may be carry-over from other donors' samples. CDR3s include the opening cysteine and the closing phenylalanine or tryptophan. Each record gives: CDR3 length, V gene, J gene, CDR3 protein.

17,TRBV7-8,TRBJ2-2,CASSLAGGLQYPGELFF
13,TRBV7-2,TRBJ2-3,CASSGASGTTQYF
15,TRBV5-1,TRBJ1-1,CASSPDPGRNTEAFF
13,TRBV30,TRBJ2-5,CAWSAGFAGTQYF
16,TRBV6-9,TRBJ2-2,CASSGIAATGAGELFF
13,TRBV7-8,TRBJ2-2,CASSLRGTGELFF
14,TRBV3-1,TRBJ2-2,CASSQVGNTGELFF
14,TRBV6-1,TRBJ2-1,CASSEAIWARELFF
16,TRBV7-9,TRBJ1-1,CASSLGTGSVGTEAFF
15,TRBV4-3,TRBJ1-1,CASSQDDRVNTEAFF
15,TRBV20-1,TRBJ2-7,CSVSSGRSSSYEQYF
14,TRBV2,TRBJ1-1,CASSEAWGNTEAFF
14,TRBV27,TRBJ1-1,CASSPYGLYTEAFF
14,TRBV7-2,TRBJ1-2,CASIYTSDLYGYTF
18,TRBV11-2,TRBJ1-2,CASSLEVSGQGNPHGYTF
16,TRBV12-3/TRBV12-4,TRBJ2-3,CASSSRWGGDADTQYF
20,TRBV6-6,TRBJ2-1,CASSYSTPFSGGSSYNEQFF
15,TRBV20-1,TRBJ2-7,CSAVMPRDFSYEQYF
14,TRBV5-1,TRBJ1-1,CASSPGESGTESFF
12,TRBV7-2,TRBJ1-6,CASSSRATPLHF
12,TRBV29-1,TRBJ1-1,CSVVGRATEAFF
14,TRBV11-2,TRBJ2-7,CASSSYLLSYEQYF
14,TRBV7-2,TRBJ2-2,CASSSEGNTGELFF
15,TRBV4-1,TRBJ1-2,CASSQEAATNYGYTF
17,TRBV6-2/TRBV6-3,TRBJ2-1,CASRPIGGGRSYNEQFF
14,TRBV6-2/TRBV6-3,TRBJ2-1,CASSSSGLSDEQFF
14,TRBV4-3,TRBJ1-2,CASSQDIGTGGYTF
15,TRBV10-3,TRBJ2-5,CAISGPTETKETQYF
16,TRBV9,TRBJ2-1,CASSVASGRGYNEQFF
14,TRBV20-1,TRBJ2-5,CSVRGQGRQETQYF
16,TRBV7-8,TRBJ2-3,CASSSHPLAGADTQYF
14,TRBV7-8,TRBJ1-2,CASSPTGQTYGYTF
12,TRBV19,TRBJ1-4,CASSYRNEKLFF
13,TRBV20-1,TRBJ2-7,CSARAGGSYEQYF
18,TRBV20-1,TRBJ2-3,CSATIPPGLVRSTDTQYF
13,TRBV5-1,TRBJ1-2,CASSYTPDYGYTF
15,TRBV2,TRBJ1-5,CASSEIGEGFQPQHF
15,TRBV7-2,TRBJ1-5,CASSRSGASNQPQHF
15,TRBV12-3/TRBV12-4,TRBJ1-1,CASSPDTGMNTEAFF
15,TRBV5-4,TRBJ2-2,CASTQTGRGTGELFF
14,TRBV20-1,TRBJ2-5,CSATRGGQTETQYF
15,TRBV7-6,TRBJ1-4,CASSPIDATNEKLFF
17,TRBV7-9,TRBJ2-3,CASSSRWGRPGTDTQYF
13,TRBV7-2,TRBJ2-7,CASSSGQDREQYF
12,TRBV28,TRBJ1-2,CASSLVLHGYTF
15,TRBV28,TRBJ2-3,CASSIRQGYTDTQYF
17,TRBV7-2,TRBJ2-1,CASSTRPGQGAFGEQFF
13,TRBV7-2,TRBJ1-6,CASSLGMDSPLHF
14,TRBV19,TRBJ1-2,CASSVWTADDGYTF
15,TRBV7-2,TRBJ1-3,CASSSTGGFGNTIYF
13,TRBV7-9,TRBJ1-1,CASSLAGRPEAFF
13,TRBV6-6,TRBJ2-7,CASSYSTTYEQYF
15,TRBV19,TRBJ2-2,CASRMDFMNTGELFF